One T cell receptor (beta chain) is described in this entry. Its target is unknown. TCRdb re-called the 5' RACE reads with MiXCR, one entry per CDR3 protein. The table has approximately 620,000 distinct CDR3 sequences, 8.6% seen once; the top ten hold 0.98%. This sample stems from a study of identical twins. Findings and limits, study-wide: With monozygotic twins, out-of-frame TCR alpha sharing exceeded what models estimated.

The CDR3 is made up of 14 amino acids. The V gene's germline CDR1 is SGDLS and CDR2 YYNGEE. Trimming removed 4 bases at V and 5 bases at J, with 13 bases between. This sample also appeared in a second study, on yellow fever vaccine responses in identical twins.

This chain joins TRBV9 and TRBJ1-5, with D possibly matching TRBD1 (5 bases). This TCR came from a young woman in good health. The sample consisted of PBMCs. CDR3 DNA: TGTGCCAGCAGCCGGGACCAAAACTATCAGCCCCAGCATTTT. Residues: CASSRDQNYQPQHF.